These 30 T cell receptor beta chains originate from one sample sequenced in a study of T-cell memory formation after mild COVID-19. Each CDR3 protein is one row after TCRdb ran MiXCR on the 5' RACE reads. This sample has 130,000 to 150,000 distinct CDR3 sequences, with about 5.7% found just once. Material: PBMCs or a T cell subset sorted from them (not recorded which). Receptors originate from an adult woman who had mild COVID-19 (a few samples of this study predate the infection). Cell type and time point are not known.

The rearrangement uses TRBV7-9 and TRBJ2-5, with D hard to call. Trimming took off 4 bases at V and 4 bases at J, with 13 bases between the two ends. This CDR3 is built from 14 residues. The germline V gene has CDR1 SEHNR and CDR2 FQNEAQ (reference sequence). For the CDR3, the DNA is TGTGCCAGCAGCTCTACGTTTGGACGAGAGACCCAGTACTTC. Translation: CASSSTFGRETQYF.

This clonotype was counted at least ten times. CDR3: CASSSGTFYNEQFF. Here the CDR3 DNA reads TGTGCCAGCAGTTCCGGGACATTTTACAATGAGCAGTTCTTC. This chain uses TRBV5-4 with TRBJ2-1, with D possibly matching TRBD1 (6 bases). Germline assignment: CDR1 SGHNT and CDR2 YYREEE (reference sequence). The V gene lost 5 bases and the J gene lost 4 bases, with 13 bases spanning the gap. This CDR3 is 14 amino acids long.

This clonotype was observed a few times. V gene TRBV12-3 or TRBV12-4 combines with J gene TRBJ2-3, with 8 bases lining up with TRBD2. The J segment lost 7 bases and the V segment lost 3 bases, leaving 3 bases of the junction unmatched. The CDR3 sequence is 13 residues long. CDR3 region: CASSFAGGNTQYF. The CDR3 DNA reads TGTGCCAGCAGTTTTGCGGGGGGAAATACGCAGTATTTT.

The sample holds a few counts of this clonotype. CDR3 amino acids: CASSLLAGGPYEQYF. CDR3 DNA sequence: TGCGCCAGCAGCCTCTTAGCGGGAGGGCCCTACGAGCAGTACTTC. The chain joins TRBV4-3 to TRBJ2-7; TRBD2 agrees at 11 bases. The germline CDR1 and CDR2 sequences are LGHNA and YSLEER. The CDR3 consists of 15 residues. J lost 2 bases, V lost 4 bases, and 4 bases had no gene match.

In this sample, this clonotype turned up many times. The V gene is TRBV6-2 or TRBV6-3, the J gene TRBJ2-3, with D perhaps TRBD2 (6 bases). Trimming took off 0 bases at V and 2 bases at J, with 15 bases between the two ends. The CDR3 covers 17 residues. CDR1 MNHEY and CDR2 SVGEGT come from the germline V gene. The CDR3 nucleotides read TGTGCCAGCAGTTACTCGAGTTGGAGGACTACCACAGATACGCAGTATTTT. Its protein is CASSYSSWRTTTDTQYF.

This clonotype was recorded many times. CDR3 amino acids: CAWSVRSGLAKNIQYF. The CDR3 DNA sequence: TGTGCCTGGAGTGTACGGTCAGGGCTAGCCAAAAACATTCAGTACTTC. The chain couples TRBV30 to TRBJ2-4; a weak D match, TRBD1 (5 bases). The germline gives CDR1 GTSNPN, CDR2 SVGIG (reference sequence). This CDR3 spans 16 amino acids. V gave up 0 bases and J gave up 0 bases, with 12 bases separating them.

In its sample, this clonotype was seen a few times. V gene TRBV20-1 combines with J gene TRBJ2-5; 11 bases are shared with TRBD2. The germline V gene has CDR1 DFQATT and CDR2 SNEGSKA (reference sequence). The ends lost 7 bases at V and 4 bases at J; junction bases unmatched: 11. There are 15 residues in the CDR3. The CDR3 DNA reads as TGCAGTGTCCGAGAGACTAGCGGGATTGGAGAGACCCAGTACTTC. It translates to CSVRETSGIGETQYF.

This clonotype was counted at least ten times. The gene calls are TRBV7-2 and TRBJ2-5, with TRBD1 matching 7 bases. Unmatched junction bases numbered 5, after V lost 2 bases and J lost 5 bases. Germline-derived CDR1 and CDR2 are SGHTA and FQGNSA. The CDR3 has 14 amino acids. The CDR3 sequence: CASSLSGRGETQYF. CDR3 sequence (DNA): TGTGCCAGCAGCTTATCGGGCAGGGGGGAGACCCAGTACTTC.

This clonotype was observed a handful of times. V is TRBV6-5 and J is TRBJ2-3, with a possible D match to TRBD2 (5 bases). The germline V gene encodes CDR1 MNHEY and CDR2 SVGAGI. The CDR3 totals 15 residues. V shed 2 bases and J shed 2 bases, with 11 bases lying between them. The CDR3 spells CASSYEGRVTDTQYF. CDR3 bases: TGTGCCAGCAGTTACGAGGGTCGGGTCACAGATACGCAGTATTTT.

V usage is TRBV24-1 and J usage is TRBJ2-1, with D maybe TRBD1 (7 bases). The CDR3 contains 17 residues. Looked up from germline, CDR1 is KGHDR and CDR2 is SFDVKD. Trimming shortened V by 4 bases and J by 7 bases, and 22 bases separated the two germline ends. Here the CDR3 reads CATSESRTGWGVNEQFF. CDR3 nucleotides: TGTGCCACCAGTGAATCCCGGACAGGCTGGGGGGTGAATGAGCAGTTCTTC.

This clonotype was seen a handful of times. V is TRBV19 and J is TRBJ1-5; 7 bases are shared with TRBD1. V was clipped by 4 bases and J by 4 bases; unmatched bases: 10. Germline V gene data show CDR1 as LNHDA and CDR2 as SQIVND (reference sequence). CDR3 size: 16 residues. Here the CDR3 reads CASSTPPGTENQPQHF. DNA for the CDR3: TGTGCCAGTAGTACCCCCCCAGGGACAGAGAATCAGCCCCAGCATTTT. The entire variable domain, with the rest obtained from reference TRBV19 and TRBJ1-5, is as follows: DGGITQSPKYLFRKEGQNVTLSCEQNLNHDAMYWYRQDPGQGLRLIYYSQIVNDFQKGDIAEGYSVSREKKESFPLTVTSAQKNPTAFYLCASSTPPGTENQPQHFGDGTRLSIL.

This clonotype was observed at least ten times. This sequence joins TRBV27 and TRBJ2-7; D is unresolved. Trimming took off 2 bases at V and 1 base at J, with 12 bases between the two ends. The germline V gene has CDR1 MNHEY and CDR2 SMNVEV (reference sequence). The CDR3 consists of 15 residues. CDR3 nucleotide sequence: TGTGCCAGCAGTTTAGTGTTTGGCAGATCCTACGAGCAGTACTTC. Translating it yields CASSLVFGRSYEQYF.

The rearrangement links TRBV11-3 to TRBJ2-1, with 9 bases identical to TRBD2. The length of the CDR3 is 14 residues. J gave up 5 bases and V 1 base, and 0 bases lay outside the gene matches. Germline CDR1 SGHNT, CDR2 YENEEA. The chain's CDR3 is CASSLASGDNEQFF. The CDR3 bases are TGTGCCAGCAGCTTAGCTAGCGGGGACAATGAGCAGTTCTTC.

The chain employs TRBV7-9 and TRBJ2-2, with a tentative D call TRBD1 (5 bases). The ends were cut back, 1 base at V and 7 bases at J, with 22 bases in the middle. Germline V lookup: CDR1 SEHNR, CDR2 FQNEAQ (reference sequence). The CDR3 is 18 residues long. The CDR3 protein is CASSLVNYGRTPVGELFF. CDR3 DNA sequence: TGTGCCAGCAGCTTAGTCAATTATGGTCGGACACCAGTCGGGGAGCTGTTTTTT.

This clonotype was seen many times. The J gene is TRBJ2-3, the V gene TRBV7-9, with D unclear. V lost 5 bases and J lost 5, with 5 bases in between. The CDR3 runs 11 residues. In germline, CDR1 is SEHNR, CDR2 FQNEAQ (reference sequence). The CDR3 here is CASSNVDTQYF. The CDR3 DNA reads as TGTGCCAGCAGCAACGTAGATACGCAGTATTTT. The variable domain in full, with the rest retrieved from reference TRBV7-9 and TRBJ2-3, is DTGVSQNPRHKITKRGQNVTFRCDPISEHNRLYWYRQTLGQGPEFLTYFQNEAQLEKSRLLSDRFSAERPKGSFSTLEIQRTEQGDSAMYLCASSNVDTQYFGPGTRLTVL.

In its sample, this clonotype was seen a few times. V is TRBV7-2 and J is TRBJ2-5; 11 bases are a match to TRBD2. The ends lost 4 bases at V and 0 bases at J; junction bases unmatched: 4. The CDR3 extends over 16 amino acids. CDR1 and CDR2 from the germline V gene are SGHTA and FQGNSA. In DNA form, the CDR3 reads TGTGCCAGCAGCTACACTAGCGGGGGTTACCAAGAGACCCAGTACTTC. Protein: CASSYTSGGYQETQYF.

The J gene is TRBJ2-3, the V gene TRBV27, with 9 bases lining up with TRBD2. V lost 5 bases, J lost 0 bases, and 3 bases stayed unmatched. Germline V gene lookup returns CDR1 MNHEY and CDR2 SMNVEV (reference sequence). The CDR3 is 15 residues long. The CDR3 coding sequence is TGTGCCAGCAGTAGACTAGCGGTTAGCACAGATACGCAGTATTTT. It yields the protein CASSRLAVSTDTQYF.

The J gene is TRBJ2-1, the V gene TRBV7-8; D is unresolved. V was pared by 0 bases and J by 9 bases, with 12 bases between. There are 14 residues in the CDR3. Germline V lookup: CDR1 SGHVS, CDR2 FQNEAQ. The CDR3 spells CASSLAIWGGEQFF. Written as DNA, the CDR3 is TGTGCCAGCAGCTTAGCAATATGGGGTGGTGAGCAGTTCTTC.

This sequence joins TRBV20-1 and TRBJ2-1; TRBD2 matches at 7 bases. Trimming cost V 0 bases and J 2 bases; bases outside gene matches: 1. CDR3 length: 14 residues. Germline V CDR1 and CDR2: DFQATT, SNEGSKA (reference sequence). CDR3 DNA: TGCAGTGCTAGAGATGGGGGGGCCTACAATGAGCAGTTCTTC. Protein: CSARDGGAYNEQFF.

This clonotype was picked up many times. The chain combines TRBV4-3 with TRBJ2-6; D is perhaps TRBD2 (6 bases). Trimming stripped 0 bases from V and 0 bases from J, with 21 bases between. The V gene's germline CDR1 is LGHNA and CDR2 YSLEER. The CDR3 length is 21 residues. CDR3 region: CASSQDGARGLLGSGANVLTF. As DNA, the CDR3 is TGCGCCAGCAGCCAAGATGGGGCGCGGGGCCTGCTGGGCTCTGGGGCCAACGTCCTGACTTTC.

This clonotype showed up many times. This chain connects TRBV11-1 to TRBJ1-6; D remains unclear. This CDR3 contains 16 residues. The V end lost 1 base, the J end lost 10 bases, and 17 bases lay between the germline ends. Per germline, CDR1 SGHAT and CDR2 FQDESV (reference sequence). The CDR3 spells CASSLGPGLADSPLHF. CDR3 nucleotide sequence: TGTGCCAGCAGCTTAGGGCCGGGCCTCGCGGACTCACCCCTCCACTTT.

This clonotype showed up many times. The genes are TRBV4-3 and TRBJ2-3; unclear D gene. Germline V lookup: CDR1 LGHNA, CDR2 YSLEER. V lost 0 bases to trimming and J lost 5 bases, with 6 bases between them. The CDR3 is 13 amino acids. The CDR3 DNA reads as TGCGCCAGCAGCCAAGATCTCGGAGATACGCAGTATTTT. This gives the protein CASSQDLGDTQYF.

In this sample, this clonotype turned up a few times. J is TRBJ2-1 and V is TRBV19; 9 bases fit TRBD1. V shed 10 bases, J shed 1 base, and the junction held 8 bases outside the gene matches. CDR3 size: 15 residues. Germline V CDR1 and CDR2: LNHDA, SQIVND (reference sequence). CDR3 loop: CATATGQGSYNEQFF. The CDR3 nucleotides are TGTGCCACCGCGACCGGACAGGGGTCCTACAATGAGCAGTTCTTC.

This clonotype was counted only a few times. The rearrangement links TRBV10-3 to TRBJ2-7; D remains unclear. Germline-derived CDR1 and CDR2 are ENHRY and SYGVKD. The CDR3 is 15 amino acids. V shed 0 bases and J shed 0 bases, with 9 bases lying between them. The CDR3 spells CAISESPASSYEQYF. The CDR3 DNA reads TGTGCCATCAGTGAGTCACCGGCTAGCTCCTACGAGCAGTACTTC.

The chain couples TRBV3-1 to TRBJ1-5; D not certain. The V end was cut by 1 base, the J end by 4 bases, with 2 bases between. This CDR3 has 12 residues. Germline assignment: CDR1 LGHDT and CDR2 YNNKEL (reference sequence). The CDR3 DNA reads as TGTGCCAGCAGCCAAGCAAATCAGCCCCAGCATTTT. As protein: CASSQANQPQHF.

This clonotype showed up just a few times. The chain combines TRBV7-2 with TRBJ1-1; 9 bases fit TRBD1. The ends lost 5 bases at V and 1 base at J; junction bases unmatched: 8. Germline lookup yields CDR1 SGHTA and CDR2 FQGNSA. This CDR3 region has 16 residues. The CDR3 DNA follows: TGTGCCAGCAGCCCCGCGCGACAGGGGGGGAACACTGAAGCTTTCTTT. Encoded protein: CASSPARQGGNTEAFF.

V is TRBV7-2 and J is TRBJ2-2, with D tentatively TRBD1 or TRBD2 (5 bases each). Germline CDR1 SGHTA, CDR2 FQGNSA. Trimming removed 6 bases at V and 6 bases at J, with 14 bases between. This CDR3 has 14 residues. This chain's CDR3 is CASRGRPPAGELFF. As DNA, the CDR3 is TGTGCCAGCAGGGGACGTCCTCCTGCCGGGGAGCTGTTTTTT.

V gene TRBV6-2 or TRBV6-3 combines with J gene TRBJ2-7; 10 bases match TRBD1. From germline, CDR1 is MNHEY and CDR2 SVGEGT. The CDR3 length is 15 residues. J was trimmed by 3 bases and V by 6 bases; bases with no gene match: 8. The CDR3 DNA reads TGTGCCAGCAGCTCCCCGACAGGGGGCCTCTACGAGCAGTACTTC. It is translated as CASSSPTGGLYEQYF.

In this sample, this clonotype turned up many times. The CDR3 here is CSARHSNRYRDSRTMNTEAFF. DNA of the CDR3: TGCAGTGCTAGGCACAGTAATCGTTACCGGGACAGCCGGACCATGAACACTGAAGCTTTCTTT. The chain uses TRBV20-1 and TRBJ1-1; 7 bases are shared with TRBD1. The CDR3 has 21 amino acids. Germline V lookup: CDR1 DFQATT, CDR2 SNEGSKA (reference sequence). V lost 3 bases and J lost 0; bases outside the gene matches: 25.

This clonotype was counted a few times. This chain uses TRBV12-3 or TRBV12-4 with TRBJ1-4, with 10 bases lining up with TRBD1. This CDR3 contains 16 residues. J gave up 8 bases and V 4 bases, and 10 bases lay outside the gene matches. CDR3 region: CASSSRGTGAGEKLFF. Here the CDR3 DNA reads TGTGCCAGCAGTTCCCGAGGGACAGGGGCGGGAGAAAAACTGTTTTTT.